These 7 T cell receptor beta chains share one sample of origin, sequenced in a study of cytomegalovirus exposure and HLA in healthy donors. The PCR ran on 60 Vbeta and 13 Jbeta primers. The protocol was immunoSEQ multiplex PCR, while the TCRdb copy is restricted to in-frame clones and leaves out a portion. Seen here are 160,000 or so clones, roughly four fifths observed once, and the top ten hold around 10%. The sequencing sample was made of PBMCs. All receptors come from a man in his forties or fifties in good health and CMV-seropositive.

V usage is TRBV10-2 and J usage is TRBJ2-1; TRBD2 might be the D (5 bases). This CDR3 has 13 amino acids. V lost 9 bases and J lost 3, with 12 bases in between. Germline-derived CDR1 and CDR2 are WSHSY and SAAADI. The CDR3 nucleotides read TGCGCCAGTCGGCGGGTTCTCTACAATGAGCAGTTCTTC. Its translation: CASRRVLYNEQFF.

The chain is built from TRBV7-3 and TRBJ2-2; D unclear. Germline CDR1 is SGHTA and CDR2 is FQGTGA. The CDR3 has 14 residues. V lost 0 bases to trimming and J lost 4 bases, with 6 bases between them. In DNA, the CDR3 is TGTGCCAGCAGCTTAACGAGAGGCACCGGGGAGCTGTTTTTT. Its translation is CASSLTRGTGELFF.

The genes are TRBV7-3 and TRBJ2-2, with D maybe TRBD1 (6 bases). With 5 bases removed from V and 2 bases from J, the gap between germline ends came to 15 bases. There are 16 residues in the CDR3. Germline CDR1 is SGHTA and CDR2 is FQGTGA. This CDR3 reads CASSPYRDKNTGELFF. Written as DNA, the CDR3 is TGTGCCAGCAGCCCCTACCGGGACAAAAACACCGGGGAGCTGTTTTTT.

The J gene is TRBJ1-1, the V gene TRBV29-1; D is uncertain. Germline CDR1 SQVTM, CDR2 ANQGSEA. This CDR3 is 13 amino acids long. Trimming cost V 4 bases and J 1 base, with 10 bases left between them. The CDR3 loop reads CSVGPGRNTEAFF. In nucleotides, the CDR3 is TGCAGCGTTGGCCCGGGAAGGAACACTGAAGCTTTCTTT.

The CDR3 bases are TGCGCCAGCAGCCAACAATCGGGCACTGAAGCTTTCTTT. Protein sequence: CASSQQSGTEAFF. The chain is built from TRBV4-3 and TRBJ1-1; D call uncertain. Germline lookup yields CDR1 LGHNA and CDR2 YSLEER. The V end was cut by 2 bases, the J end by 4 bases, with 8 bases between. This CDR3 is 13 amino acids long.

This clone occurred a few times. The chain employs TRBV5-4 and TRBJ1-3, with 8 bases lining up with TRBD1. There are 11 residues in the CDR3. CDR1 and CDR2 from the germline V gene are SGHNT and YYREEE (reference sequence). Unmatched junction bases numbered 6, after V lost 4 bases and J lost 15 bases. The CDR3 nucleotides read TGTGCCAGCAGCCATGAGGACAGGGAATATTTT. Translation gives CASSHEDREYF.

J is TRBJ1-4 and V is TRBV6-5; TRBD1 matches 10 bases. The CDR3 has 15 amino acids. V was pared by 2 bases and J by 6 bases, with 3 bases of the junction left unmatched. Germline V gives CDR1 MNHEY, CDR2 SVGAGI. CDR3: CASSYQGQGDEKLFF. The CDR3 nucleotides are TGTGCCAGCAGTTACCAAGGACAGGGGGATGAAAAACTGTTTTTT.